The 28 T cell receptor beta chains below were found in one sample sequenced in a study of T cell responses to AZD1222 COVID-19 vaccine. This table comes from immunoSEQ multiplex PCR, and its TCRdb copy is limited to in-frame clones, with some not included. This repertoire shows around 150,000 clones, around 89% found once; its top ten account for under 2.5%. The sequencing used peripheral blood, collected on day 0 of AZD1222 vaccination. These receptor sequences come from an adult in good health.

This chain joins TRBV19 and TRBJ1-2; 12 positions agree with TRBD1. The junction had 8 bases not matched to a gene; V was cut back by 3 bases and J by 0 bases. The germline gives CDR1 LNHDA, CDR2 SQIVND (reference sequence). The CDR3 is 18 amino acids. The CDR3 bases are TGTGCCAGTAGTATGAGGGGGACAGGGGGCGCGACTAACTATGGCTACACCTTC. It specifies CASSMRGTGGATNYGYTF.

The V gene is TRBV5-5, the J gene TRBJ2-1; 7 bases line up with TRBD2. With V trimmed by 2 bases and J by 4 bases, 12 bases remained unmatched. Germline V lookup: CDR1 SGHKS, CDR2 YYEKEE (reference sequence). This CDR3 region has 17 residues. The CDR3 bases are TGTGCCAGCAGCTTATTTGTAGCGGGTCCTTTTTACAATGAGCAGTTCTTC. Its translation is CASSLFVAGPFYNEQFF.

The chain recombines TRBV19 with TRBJ1-3, with D possibly matching TRBD1 (6 bases). The CDR3 extends over 17 amino acids. Deletions cut 2 bases from V and 1 base from J, with 15 bases between. From germline, CDR1 is LNHDA and CDR2 SQIVND (reference sequence). This chain's CDR3 is CASSIFLGTPSGNTIYF. In nucleotides, the CDR3 is TGTGCCAGTAGTATATTCCTTGGGACACCGTCTGGAAACACCATATATTTT. The variable domain in full, with the rest retrieved from reference TRBV19 and TRBJ1-3, is DGGITQSPKYLFRKEGQNVTLSCEQNLNHDAMYWYRQDPGQGLRLIYYSQIVNDFQKGDIAEGYSVSREKKESFPLTVTSAQKNPTAFYLCASSIFLGTPSGNTIYFGEGSWLTVV.

This clone showed up just once. V usage is TRBV30 and J usage is TRBJ2-1, with TRBD2 matching over 9 bases. There are 15 residues in the CDR3. Trimming took 2 bases from V and 8 from J; bases not matched to a gene: 10. Per the germline V gene, CDR1 is GTSNPN and CDR2 is SVGIG (reference sequence). The CDR3 loop reads CAWSTGVGGRDEQFF. The DNA for the CDR3 is TGTGCCTGGAGTACTGGGGTCGGCGGGAGGGATGAGCAGTTCTTC.

The CDR3 loop reads CASSRAGESYEQYF. As DNA, the CDR3 is TGTGCCAGCAGCCGAGCGGGGGAATCCTACGAGCAGTACTTC. The chain combines TRBV27 with TRBJ2-7, with 8 nucleotides matching TRBD2. The CDR3 loop spans 14 amino acids. Germline CDR1 is MNHEY and CDR2 is SMNVEV (reference sequence). V lost 6 bases, J lost 1 base, and 5 bases stayed unmatched.

The chain combines TRBV28 with TRBJ1-6; 9 bases line up with TRBD1. The CDR3 is 14 amino acids. Germline V gives CDR1 MDHEN, CDR2 SYDVKM. V shed 7 bases and J 9 bases; nucleotides not matched to a gene: 7. The CDR3 region is CASITGTGFSPLHF. In nucleotides, the CDR3 is TGTGCCAGCATCACCGGGACAGGGTTTTCACCCCTCCACTTT.

V is TRBV4-3 and J is TRBJ2-3; TRBD1 matches 9 bases. J lost 3 bases, V lost 4 bases, and 8 bases had no gene match. Germline V lookup: CDR1 LGHNA, CDR2 YSLEER. There are 16 residues in the CDR3. The DNA of the CDR3 is TGCGCCAGCAGCCGGGCGACAGGGGGGTGGACAGATACGCAGTATTTT. It translates to CASSRATGGWTDTQYF.

The chain recombines TRBV11-3 with TRBJ2-7; 7 bases fit TRBD2. With 6 bases clipped from V and 7 bases from J, the junction kept 18 bases outside the gene matches. There are 16 residues in the CDR3. From germline, CDR1 is SGHNT and CDR2 YENEEA. The CDR3 nucleotides read TGTGCCAGCAGTTCTACCCCCGGGCTAGCGGCTCGGGAGCAGTACTTC. Amino acid sequence: CASSSTPGLAAREQYF.

The genes are TRBV5-4 and TRBJ1-2; unclear D gene. V lost 0 bases, J lost 3 bases, and 12 bases lay in between. The CDR3 is 15 residues long. Germline lookup yields CDR1 SGHNT and CDR2 YYREEE (reference sequence). The CDR3: CASSLGAGRDYGYTF. DNA for the CDR3: TGTGCCAGCAGCTTGGGGGCTGGAAGGGACTATGGCTACACCTTC.

The J gene is TRBJ2-7, the V gene TRBV9, with TRBD2 as a possible D gene (7 bases). This CDR3 has 14 amino acids. In germline, CDR1 is SGDLS, CDR2 YYNGEE. Trimming pared 0 bases from V and 5 bases from J, leaving 12 bases between. The CDR3 DNA sequence: TGTGCCAGCAGCGTAGCGGGGGGCCCTCACGAGCAGTACTTC. This encodes CASSVAGGPHEQYF. Based on the CDR3 plus reference TRBV9 and TRBJ2-7, the full variable domain is DSGVTQTPKHLITATGQRVTLRCSPRSGDLSVYWYQQSLDQGLQFLIQYYNGEERAKGNILERFSAQQFPDLHSELNLSSLELGDSALYFCASSVAGGPHEQYFGPGTRLTVT.

The chain recombines TRBV4-1 with TRBJ1-1, with D possibly being TRBD1 (5 bases). Trimming left V 0 bases short and J 7 bases short, with 21 bases between. CDR3 length: 17 residues. From germline, CDR1 is MGHRA and CDR2 YSYEKL. The CDR3 protein is CASSQDYSGTGDGEAFF. For the CDR3, the DNA is TGCGCCAGCAGCCAAGATTATAGTGGGACCGGGGACGGTGAAGCTTTCTTT.

The CDR3 loop reads CASSRGSYYEQYF. CDR3 bases: TGTGCCAGTAGTCGCGGGAGTTACTACGAGCAGTACTTC. The chain uses TRBV19 and TRBJ2-7, with 7 nucleotides matching TRBD2. This CDR3 has 13 residues. V lost 5 bases to trimming and J lost 3 bases; unmatched junction nucleotides: 4. The germline gives CDR1 LNHDA, CDR2 SQIVND (reference sequence).

The CDR3 spells CASSPMLDSQQFF. CDR3 bases: TGTGCCAGCAGCCCAATGCTGGACAGCCAGCAGTTCTTC. The chain joins TRBV14 to TRBJ2-1; D might be TRBD1 (6 bases). Germline-derived CDR1 and CDR2 are SGHDN and FVKESK. This CDR3 region has 13 residues. V was cut by 4 bases and J by 11 bases, with 15 bases left in between. Variable domain in full (rest from reference TRBV14 and TRBJ2-1): EAGVTQFPSHSVIEKGQTVTLRCDPISGHDNLYWYRRVMGKEIKFLLHFVKESKQDESGMPNNRFLAERTGGTYSTLKVQPAELEDSGVYFCASSPMLDSQQFFGPGTRLTVL.

The CDR3 loop is CASSVGYRTRSLNEQYF. CDR3 DNA sequence: TGTGCCAGCAGCGTAGGTTATAGGACGAGATCCCTTAACGAGCAGTACTTC. V gene TRBV9 combines with J gene TRBJ2-7, with D unresolved. CDR1 and CDR2 from the germline V gene are SGDLS and YYNGEE. The V end was cut by 0 bases, the J end by 5 bases, with 21 bases between. This CDR3 is 17 amino acids long.

V and J are TRBV3-1 (or the pseudogene TRBV3-2) and TRBJ2-7; possibly TRBD2 for D (5 bases). Germline V gene lookup returns CDR1 LGHDT and CDR2 YNNKEL (reference sequence). Trimming stripped 0 bases from V and 7 bases from J, with 16 bases between. The CDR3 is 15 residues long. CDR3: CASSQDGGSFLEQYF. Here the CDR3 DNA reads TGTGCCAGCAGCCAAGACGGCGGGTCCTTCTTGGAGCAGTACTTC.

The chain has TRBV5-1 and TRBJ1-1, with D unclear. This CDR3 is built from 14 residues. Germline CDR1 is SGHRS and CDR2 is YFSETQ. V was shortened by 1 base and J by 3 bases, with 10 bases between the two germline ends. In nucleotides, the CDR3 is TGCGCCAGCAGCTTGTCGGGGAGGGACACTGAAGCTTTCTTT. Amino acids: CASSLSGRDTEAFF.

The chain combines TRBV5-1 with TRBJ1-1; D perhaps matches TRBD1 (6 bases). Trimming shortened V by 10 bases and J by 0 bases, and 10 bases separated the two germline ends. The CDR3 consists of 12 residues. From germline, CDR1 is SGHRS and CDR2 YFSETQ. The DNA of the CDR3 is TGCGCCGACGGGACACTGAACACTGAAGCTTTCTTT. Translation gives CADGTLNTEAFF.

This clone was seen only once. V gene TRBV27 combines with J gene TRBJ1-1; D possibly corresponds to TRBD1 (6 bases). V was cut by 2 bases and J by 4 bases, with 14 bases left in between. The CDR3 runs 15 residues. Germline V gives CDR1 MNHEY, CDR2 SMNVEV (reference sequence). The DNA for the CDR3 is TGTGCCAGCAGTTTAGCCCTGGGGGCTAGCACTGAAGCTTTCTTT. Translated: CASSLALGASTEAFF.

This chain connects TRBV28 to TRBJ2-4; D is possibly TRBD1 or TRBD2 (5 bases each). CDR3 length: 15 amino acids. The V end was cut by 2 bases, the J end by 0 bases, with 8 bases between. Germline V CDR1 and CDR2: MDHEN, SYDVKM. The CDR3 DNA reads TGTGCCAGCAGTTTAACGGGGCTAGCCAAAAACATTCAGTACTTC. It translates to CASSLTGLAKNIQYF.

CDR3 residues: CASSLDLKSNSPLHF. In nucleotides, the CDR3 is TGTGCCAGCAGCTTGGATCTAAAGTCTAATTCACCCCTCCACTTT. The rearrangement links TRBV5-4 to TRBJ1-6; D uncertain. Trimming took 0 bases from V and 6 from J, leaving 10 bases between them. CDR1 and CDR2 (germline): SGHNT, YYREEE (reference sequence). The CDR3 covers 15 residues.

The gene calls are TRBV28 and TRBJ2-1, with D unclear. CDR3 size: 11 residues. Trimming stripped 5 bases from V and 4 bases from J, with 3 bases between. Germline CDR1 is MDHEN and CDR2 is SYDVKM. The CDR3 DNA reads as TGTGCCAGCAGTGTGTACAATGAGCAGTTCTTC. Translating it yields CASSVYNEQFF.

This clone appeared a single time. The chain is built from TRBV7-9 and TRBJ2-7; the D is unclear. The CDR3 consists of 13 residues. Germline values: CDR1 SEHNR, CDR2 FQNEAQ (reference sequence). V lost 5 bases and J lost 2, with 10 bases in between. Here the CDR3 reads CASSQPPPYEQYF. CDR3 DNA: TGTGCCAGCAGCCAGCCTCCACCCTACGAGCAGTACTTC.

V is TRBV19 and J is TRBJ1-2; D unresolved. Germline V lookup: CDR1 LNHDA, CDR2 SQIVND (reference sequence). The CDR3 runs 15 residues. The ends were cut back, 3 bases at V and 0 bases at J, with 11 bases in the middle. The DNA of the CDR3 is TGTGCCAGTAGTATTATTGGCAGACCTAACTATGGCTACACCTTC. Translating gives CASSIIGRPNYGYTF.

The V call is TRBV6-5, the J call TRBJ2-5; TRBD1 matches 9 bases. Unmatched junction bases numbered 10, after V lost 7 bases and J lost 4 bases. The germline V gene encodes CDR1 MNHEY and CDR2 SVGAGI. This CDR3 is built from 15 residues. CDR3 in amino acids: CASIRDRVILETQYF. CDR3 nucleotide sequence: TGTGCCAGCATCCGGGACAGGGTGATCCTAGAGACCCAGTACTTC.

The chain employs TRBV19 and TRBJ2-7; 7 bases agree with TRBD2. With 4 bases clipped from V and 2 bases from J, the junction kept 8 bases outside the gene matches. CDR1 is LNHDA, CDR2 SQIVND, per germline (reference sequence). CDR3 length: 15 amino acids. CDR3 in DNA: TGTGCCAGTAGTACCCTGGCTAGCGGAGCCTACGAGCAGTACTTC. Amino acids: CASSTLASGAYEQYF.

Only one count was recorded for this clone. The chain uses TRBV6-1 and TRBJ1-2; D not resolved. V lost 7 bases and J 4 bases, leaving 19 bases between the germline ends. The CDR3 spans 15 residues. Germline CDR1 reads MNHNS; CDR2 reads SASEGT. CDR3 protein: CASTSTGEKLYGYTF. In nucleotides, the CDR3 is TGTGCCAGCACCTCGACCGGGGAGAAGCTCTATGGCTACACCTTC.

The V call is TRBV11-3, the J call TRBJ2-3; TRBD2 matches 7 bases. J gave up 5 bases and V 4 bases, and 9 bases lay outside the gene matches. Per germline, CDR1 SGHNT and CDR2 YENEEA. The CDR3 totals 15 residues. The CDR3 reads CASSSTTWGGDTQYF. CDR3 in DNA: TGTGCCAGCAGCTCGACTACTTGGGGGGGAGATACGCAGTATTTT.

CDR3 DNA: TGTGCCAGCAGCTTGGAAGGTTTGAGAAAAGCAACTAATGAAAAACTGTTTTTT. It yields the protein CASSLEGLRKATNEKLFF. The genes are TRBV5-8 and TRBJ1-4; D ambiguous. Germline values: CDR1 SGHTS, CDR2 YDEGEE. This CDR3 has 18 amino acids. The ends were cut back, 0 bases at V and 0 bases at J, with 15 bases in the middle. Supplemented by reference TRBV5-8 and TRBJ1-4, the full variable domain reads EAGVTQSPTHLIKTRGQQATLRCSPISGHTSVYWYQQALGLGLQFLLWYDEGEERNRGNFPPRFSGRQFPNYSSELNVNALELEDSALYLCASSLEGLRKATNEKLFFGSGTQLSVL.